The 7 T cell receptor beta chains below come from one sample, sequenced in a study of spatial heterogeneity in lung cancer (dated by TCRdb to between 2018 and 2021). Summary of the overall study and its limitations: The number of expanded intratumoral alpha and beta TCRs correlated with the tumor nonsynonymous mutation count.

The antigens these receptors bind are not known. The time point label corresponds to: sample taken at primary tumor resection. Library creation used 5' RACE. TCRdb lists the instrument as NextSeq 500. TCRdb's own reprocessing of the public reads used fastp at Q25 and MiXCR and kept productive beta chains. Each entry merges the rows of one CDR3 protein and shows their most common DNA and genes. For this sample the table gives 4,500 to 7,000 distinct CDR3 sequences, of which more than 4% were detected only once. The ten largest clonotypes hold around 25% of the sample. Here the sequenced sample was lung tumor tissue, taken at surgery. These receptor sequences come from a male donor with early-stage non-small cell lung cancer.

This clonotype was detected many times. Within a library made for alpha chains, this beta chain is off target, and its count is uninformative. The chain uses TRBV20-1 and TRBJ2-5; 8 bases align to TRBD1. This CDR3 has 14 amino acids. Germline assignment: CDR1 DFQATT and CDR2 SNEGSKA (reference sequence). J lost 2 bases, V lost 4 bases, and 6 bases had no gene match. The CDR3 nucleotides are TGCAGTGCTACCCATCGACAGGGGCAAGAGACCCAGTACTTC. Translating it yields CSATHRQGQETQYF.

Ten or more counts support this clonotype. This beta chain turned up in a library designed for alpha chains; as an off-target read, its abundance says little. The genes are TRBV29-1 and TRBJ2-2; D perhaps matches TRBD1 (6 bases). Looked up from germline, CDR1 is SQVTM and CDR2 is ANQGSEA. The CDR3 runs 15 residues. Trimming pared 7 bases from V and 0 bases from J, leaving 15 bases between. This CDR3 reads CSAAQGSANTGELFF. CDR3 in DNA: TGCAGCGCCGCCCAGGGGTCGGCGAACACCGGGGAGCTGTTTTTT.

By share, this clonotype counts as medium-sized. This beta chain is off target for a library built for alpha chains, so its abundance means little. CDR3 loop: CASSLGTGPDTQYF. The DNA for the CDR3 is TGTGCCAGCAGCTTGGGGACGGGGCCAGATACGCAGTATTTT. This chain joins TRBV5-4 and TRBJ2-3, with D tentatively TRBD1 or TRBD2 (5 bases each). The CDR3 consists of 14 residues. Looked up from germline, CDR1 is SGHNT and CDR2 is YYREEE (reference sequence). With 0 bases removed from V and 4 bases from J, the gap between germline ends came to 9 bases.

There are many counts of this clonotype. This beta chain represents an off-target read in a library built for alpha chains; its size is of limited meaning. The rearrangement uses TRBV6-1 and TRBJ1-5, with D unclear. CDR1 MNHNS and CDR2 SASEGT come from the germline V gene. CDR3 length: 14 residues. The V end lost 7 bases, the J end lost 0 bases, and 10 bases lay between the germline ends. The CDR3 reads CASKAVYSNQPQHF. CDR3 nucleotide sequence: TGTGCCAGCAAAGCGGTATATAGCAATCAGCCCCAGCATTTT.

This clonotype was counted at least ten times. As an off-target read in a library built for alpha chains, this beta chain has a frequency of little significance. The genes are TRBV3-1 and TRBJ2-5; D is undetermined. V was shortened by 0 bases and J by 9 bases, with 8 bases between the two germline ends. The CDR3 loop spans 12 amino acids. Germline V lookup: CDR1 LGHDT, CDR2 YNNKEL (reference sequence). The CDR3 nucleotides are TGTGCCAGCAGCCAAGATCTGGAGCCCCAGTACTTC. This encodes CASSQDLEPQYF.

Sample share makes this clonotype medium-sized (0.01 to 0.1%). With the library built for alpha chains, this beta chain is off target and its frequency is not meaningful. The chain couples TRBV5-1 to TRBJ2-7, with 7 bases fitting TRBD2. Germline V gene data show CDR1 as SGHRS and CDR2 as YFSETQ. The CDR3 has 14 amino acids. The trim removed 0 bases at V and 5 bases at J, leaving 5 bases unmatched. The CDR3 DNA reads as TGCGCCAGCAGCTTGGAAGGACTAGAAGACGAGCAGTACTTC. Amino acid sequence: CASSLEGLEDEQYF. The full variable domain, in which reference TRBV5-1 and TRBJ2-7 provide the parts outside the CDR3, is KAGVTQTPRYLIKTRGQQVTLSCSPISGHRSVSWYQQTPGQGLQFLFEYFSETQRNKGNFPGRFSGRQFSNSRSEMNVSTLELGDSALYLCASSLEGLEDEQYFGPGTRLTVT.

This clonotype was picked up many times. This beta chain slipped into a library made for alpha chains as a stray read, so its size is not meaningful. The chain joins TRBV6-2 or TRBV6-3 to TRBJ1-1, with D hard to call. The germline gives CDR1 MNHEY, CDR2 SVGEGT. The ends were cut back, 1 base at V and 0 bases at J, with 6 bases in the middle. This CDR3 is built from 14 residues. CDR3 DNA: TGTGCCAGCAGTTACTTACCGGTGAACACTGAAGCTTTCTTT. Translation gives CASSYLPVNTEAFF.